The 13 T cell receptor beta chains below were found in one sample sequenced in a study of tumor-infiltrating lymphocytes in primary liver carcinoma. Starting material of about 450 ng total RNA yielded TCR beta cDNA via a constant-region primer. Nested multiplex PCR, run for three rounds with slightly modified ARM-PCR, yielded TCR beta libraries. TRBV1-TRBV30 forward primers and a C-beta reverse primer were used in the first two PCR rounds, which each ran for approximately 11 cycles. TCRdb re-called the multiplex PCR reads with MiXCR, one entry per CDR3 protein. The sample shows about 190,000 distinct CDR3 sequences, about 82% of them seen only once. Co-extracting RNA and DNA was done with about 20-34 mg of unsorted bulk tissue as input. The sample comprised tumor tissue from primary liver carcinoma. Receptor source: a man in his forties with primary liver carcinoma and hepatitis B virus infection.

Comments on this clonotype: Germline is not matched at one junction end, which may reflect a read error. The genes are TRBV5-5 and TRBJ2-1, with 8 bases fitting TRBD1. Germline assignment: CDR1 SGHKS and CDR2 YYEKEE (reference sequence). This CDR3 has 15 amino acids. CDR3 sequence: CTSSLQGESYNDQFF. As DNA, the CDR3 is TGTACCAGCAGCTTACAGGGGGAGAGCTACAATGATCAGTTCTTC.

In the case of this clonotype: At one end, the junction sequence differs from germline, possibly due to a read error. The chain joins TRBV4-3 to TRBJ2-2; D is uncertain. This CDR3 spans 13 amino acids. CDR1 is LGHNA, CDR2 YSLEER, per germline. CDR3 amino acids: CDSNQVSGGELFF. In DNA form, the CDR3 reads TGCGACAGCAACCAAGTTTCTGGAGGGGAGCTGTTTTTT.

For this clonotype: Germline and junction disagree at one end, which may indicate a read error. This chain uses TRBV11-2 with TRBJ2-1; TRBD2 matches at 7 bases. CDR3 size: 15 residues. Germline CDR1 reads SGHAT; CDR2 reads FQNNGV. CDR3: CVSSFSGSLDNEQFF. CDR3 sequence (DNA): TGTGTTAGCAGCTTTAGCGGGTCACTCGACAATGAGCAGTTTTTC.

This rearrangement joins TRBV9 to TRBJ1-3; a possible D gene is TRBD1 (5 bases). The germline CDR1 and CDR2 sequences are SGDLS and YYNGEE. The CDR3 spans 15 residues. V gave up 8 bases and J gave up 7 bases, with 22 bases separating them. The CDR3 spells CASTSASAGTNTIYF. Here the CDR3 DNA reads TGTGCCAGTACCTCAGCTAGCGCAGGGACTAACACCATATATTTT.

This rearrangement joins TRBV5-4 to TRBJ2-7; D could derive from TRBD1 or TRBD2 (6 bases each). Germline V gene lookup returns CDR1 SGHNT and CDR2 YYREEE (reference sequence). The CDR3 spans 17 residues. The V end lost 4 bases, the J end lost 4 bases, and 24 bases lay between the germline ends. The CDR3 DNA reads as TGTGCCAGCAGCGGGGGGCCGGGATTGGAAAACACTTACGAGCAGTACTTC. Residues: CASSGGPGLENTYEQYF.

A remark on this clonotype: The missing conserved phenylalanine or tryptophan at the end of this CDR3 makes a read error likely. The chain is built from TRBV29-1 and TRBJ2-2, with D possibly matching TRBD2 (5 bases). The ends were cut back, 4 bases at V and 0 bases at J, with 12 bases in the middle. The CDR3 is 15 residues long. Germline loops: CDR1 SQVTM, CDR2 ANQGSEA. CDR3 loop: CSVGTGEANTGELFI. CDR3 sequence (DNA): TGCAGCGTTGGGACTGGCGAGGCGAACACCGGGGAGCTGTTTATT.

As concerns this clonotype: A much bigger clone sits one base away, suggesting this may be a read error. The chain uses TRBV5-1 and TRBJ2-1; D not resolved. This CDR3 is 11 amino acids long. CDR1 is SGHRS, CDR2 YFSETQ, per germline. The germline V and J ends were trimmed by 8 bases and 8 bases, with 11 bases remaining between them. The CDR3 reads CASRQADEQFF. DNA for the CDR3: TGCGCCAGTCGGCAGGCTGATGAGCAGTTCTTC.

Notes on this clonotype: A much larger clone differs from this one at a single base, so this may be a read error. The rearrangement uses TRBV4-3 and TRBJ2-5; no clear D. The CDR3 sequence is 15 residues long. Germline loops: CDR1 LGHNA, CDR2 YSLEER. The CDR3 here is CASCQAVRLTGTQYF. The CDR3 DNA sequence: TGCGCCAGCTGCCAAGCAGTCCGTTTGACTGGGACCCAGTACTTC.

As to this clonotype: At one of its ends the junction is not consistent with the germline gene, which may arise from a read error. The chain combines TRBV5-6 with TRBJ1-2; D not resolved. This CDR3 contains 14 residues. Germline V gene data show CDR1 as SGHDT and CDR2 as YYEEEE. The CDR3 spells CASSLQRQNYGYIF. As DNA, the CDR3 is TGTGCCAGCAGCTTACAGCGGCAGAACTATGGCTACATCTTC.

This clonotype was counted many times. The chain combines TRBV12-3 or TRBV12-4 with TRBJ1-5; D perhaps matches TRBD1 (5 bases). CDR3 length: 13 amino acids. V was pared by 5 bases and J by 7 bases, with 12 bases between. The CDR3, as DNA: TGTGCCAGCAGTGTGGACGGGGGACAGCCCCAGCATTTT. This codes for CASSVDGGQPQHF.

The V gene is TRBV11-2, the J gene TRBJ2-1; tentative D call: TRBD2 (6 bases). Germline V gives CDR1 SGHAT, CDR2 FQNNGV. This CDR3 region has 15 residues. Trimming left V 5 bases short and J 0 bases short, with 11 bases between. The CDR3 region is CASSQGLSSYNEQFF. DNA of the CDR3: TGTGCCAGCAGCCAGGGACTTAGCTCCTACAATGAGCAGTTCTTC.

In regard to this clonotype: A read error may produce the germline difference seen at one junction end. The gene calls are TRBV4-3 and TRBJ2-7, with a possible D match to TRBD2 (7 bases). The CDR3 is made up of 15 amino acids. Per the germline V gene, CDR1 is LGHNA and CDR2 is YSLEER. The CDR3 loop reads CDSSQDRGAGDEQYF. In DNA form, the CDR3 reads TGCGACAGTAGCCAAGATAGGGGGGCGGGAGACGAACAGTACTTC.

A word on this clonotype: This may be a read error, as it is one base from a much larger clone. V usage is TRBV5-1 and J usage is TRBJ2-7, with TRBD2 identical over 13 bases. There are 14 residues in the CDR3. Germline V gene sequence: CDR1 SGHRS, CDR2 YFSETQ. DNA of the CDR3: TGCACCAGCAGAGGGACTAGCGGGATCTACGAGCAGTACTTC. It codes for CTSRGTSGIYEQYF.